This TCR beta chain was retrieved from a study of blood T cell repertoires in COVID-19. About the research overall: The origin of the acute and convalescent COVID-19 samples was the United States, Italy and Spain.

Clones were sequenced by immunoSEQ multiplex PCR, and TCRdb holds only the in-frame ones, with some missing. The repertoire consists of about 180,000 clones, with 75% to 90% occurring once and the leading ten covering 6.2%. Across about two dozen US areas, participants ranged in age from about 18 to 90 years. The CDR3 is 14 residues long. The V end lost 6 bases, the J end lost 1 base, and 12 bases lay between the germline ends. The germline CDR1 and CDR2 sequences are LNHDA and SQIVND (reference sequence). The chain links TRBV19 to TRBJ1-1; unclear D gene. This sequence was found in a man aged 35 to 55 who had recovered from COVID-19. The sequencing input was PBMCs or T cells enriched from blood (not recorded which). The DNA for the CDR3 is TGTGCCAGTAGGAGCCGGGGTACGAACACTGAAGCTTTCTTT. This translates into CASRSRGTNTEAFF.